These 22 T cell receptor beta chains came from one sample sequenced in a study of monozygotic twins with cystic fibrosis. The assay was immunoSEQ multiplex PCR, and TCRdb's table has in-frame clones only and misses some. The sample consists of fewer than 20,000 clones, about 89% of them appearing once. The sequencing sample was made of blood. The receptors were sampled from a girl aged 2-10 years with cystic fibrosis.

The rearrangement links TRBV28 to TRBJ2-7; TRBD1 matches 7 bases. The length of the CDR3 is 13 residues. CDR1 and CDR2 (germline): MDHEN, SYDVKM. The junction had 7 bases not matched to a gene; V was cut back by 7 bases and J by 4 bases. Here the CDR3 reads CASTLGTAYEQYF. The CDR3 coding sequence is TGTGCCAGCACCCTTGGGACAGCGTACGAGCAGTACTTC.

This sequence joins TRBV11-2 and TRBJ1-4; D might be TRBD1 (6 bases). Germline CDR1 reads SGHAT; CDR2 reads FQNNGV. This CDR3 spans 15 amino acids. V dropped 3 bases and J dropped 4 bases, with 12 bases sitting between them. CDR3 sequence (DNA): TGTGCCAGCAGCTTTTCGGGGGCGAGTAATGAAAAACTGTTTTTT. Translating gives CASSFSGASNEKLFF.

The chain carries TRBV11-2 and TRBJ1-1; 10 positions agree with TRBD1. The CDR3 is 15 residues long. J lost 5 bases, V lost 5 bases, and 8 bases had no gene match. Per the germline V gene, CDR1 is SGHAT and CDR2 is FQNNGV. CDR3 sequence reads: CASSPRQGARTEAFF. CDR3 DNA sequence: TGTGCCAGCAGCCCGAGACAGGGGGCTAGAACTGAAGCTTTCTTT.

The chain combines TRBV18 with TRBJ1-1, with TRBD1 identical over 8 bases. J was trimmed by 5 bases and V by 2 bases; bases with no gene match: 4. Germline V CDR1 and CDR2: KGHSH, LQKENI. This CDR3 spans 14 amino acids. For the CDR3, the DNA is TGTGCCAGCTCACCAACAGGGGGGGGGACTGAAGCTTTCTTT. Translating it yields CASSPTGGGTEAFF.

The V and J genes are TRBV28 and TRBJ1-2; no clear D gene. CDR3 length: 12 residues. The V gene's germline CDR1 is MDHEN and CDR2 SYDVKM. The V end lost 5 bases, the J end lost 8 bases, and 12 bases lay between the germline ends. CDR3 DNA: TGTGCCAGCAGTACCGCACGAGGGGGCTACACCTTC. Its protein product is CASSTARGGYTF.

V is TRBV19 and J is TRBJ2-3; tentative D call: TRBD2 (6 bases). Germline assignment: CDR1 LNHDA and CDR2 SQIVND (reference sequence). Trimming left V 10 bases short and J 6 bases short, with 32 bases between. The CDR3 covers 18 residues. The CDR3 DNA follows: TGTGCCACCACTACAGCCGGAATCTCTGGTGGGCGGGGTGATACGCAGTATTTT. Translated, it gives CATTTAGISGGRGDTQYF.

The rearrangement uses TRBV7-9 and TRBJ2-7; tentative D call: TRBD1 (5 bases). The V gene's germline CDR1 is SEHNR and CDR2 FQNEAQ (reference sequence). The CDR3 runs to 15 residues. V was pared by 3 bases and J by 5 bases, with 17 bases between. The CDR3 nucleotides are TGTGCCAGCAGCTTCGCTGCAGGGCGCATCCACGAGCAGTACTTC. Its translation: CASSFAAGRIHEQYF. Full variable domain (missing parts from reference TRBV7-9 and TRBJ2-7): DTGVSQNPRHKITKRGQNVTFRCDPISEHNRLYWYRQTLGQGPEFLTYFQNEAQLEKSRLLSDRFSAERPKGSFSTLEIQRTEQGDSAMYLCASSFAAGRIHEQYFGPGTRLTVT.

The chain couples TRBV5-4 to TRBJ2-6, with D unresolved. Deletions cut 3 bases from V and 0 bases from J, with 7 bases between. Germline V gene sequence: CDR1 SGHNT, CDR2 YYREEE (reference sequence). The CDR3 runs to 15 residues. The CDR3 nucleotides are TGTGCCAGCAGCTATACCGCCTCTGGGGCCAACGTCCTGACTTTC. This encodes CASSYTASGANVLTF.

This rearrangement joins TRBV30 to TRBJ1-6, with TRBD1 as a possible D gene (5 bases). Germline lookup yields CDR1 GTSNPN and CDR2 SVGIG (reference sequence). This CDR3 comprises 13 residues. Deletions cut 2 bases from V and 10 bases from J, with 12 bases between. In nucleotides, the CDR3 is TGTGCCTGGAGTACCAATACAGGATCACCCCTCCACTTT. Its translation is CAWSTNTGSPLHF.

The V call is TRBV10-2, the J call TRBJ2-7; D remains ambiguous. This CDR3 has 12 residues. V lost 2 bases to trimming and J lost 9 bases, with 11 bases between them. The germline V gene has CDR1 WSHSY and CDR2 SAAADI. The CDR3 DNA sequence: TGCGCCAGCAGTGAGCAGGTCTCCGGGCAGTACTTC. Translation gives CASSEQVSGQYF.

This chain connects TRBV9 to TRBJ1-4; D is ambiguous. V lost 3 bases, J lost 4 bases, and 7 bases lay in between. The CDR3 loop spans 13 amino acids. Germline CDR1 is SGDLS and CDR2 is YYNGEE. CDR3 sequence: CASSGEINEKLFF. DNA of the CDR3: TGTGCCAGCAGCGGGGAGATTAATGAAAAACTGTTTTTT.

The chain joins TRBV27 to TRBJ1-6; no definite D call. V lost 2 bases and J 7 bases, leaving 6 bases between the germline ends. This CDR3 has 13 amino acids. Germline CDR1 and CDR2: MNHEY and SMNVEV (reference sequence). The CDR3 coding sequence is TGTGCCAGCAGTTTAGAAAGGAATTCACCCCTCCACTTT. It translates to CASSLERNSPLHF.

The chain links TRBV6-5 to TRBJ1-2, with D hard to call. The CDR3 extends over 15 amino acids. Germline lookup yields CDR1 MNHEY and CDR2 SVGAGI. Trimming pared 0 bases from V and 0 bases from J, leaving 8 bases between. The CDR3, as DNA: TGTGCCAGCAGTTACTCGTCTTACTCTAACTATGGCTACACCTTC. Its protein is CASSYSSYSNYGYTF.

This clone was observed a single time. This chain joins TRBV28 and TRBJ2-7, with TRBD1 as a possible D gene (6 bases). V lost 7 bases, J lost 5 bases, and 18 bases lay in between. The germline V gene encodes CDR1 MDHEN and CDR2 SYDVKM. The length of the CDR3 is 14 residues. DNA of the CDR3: TGTGCCAGCATCAAACAGGGTGCGGCCGACGAGCAGTACTTC. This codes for CASIKQGAADEQYF.

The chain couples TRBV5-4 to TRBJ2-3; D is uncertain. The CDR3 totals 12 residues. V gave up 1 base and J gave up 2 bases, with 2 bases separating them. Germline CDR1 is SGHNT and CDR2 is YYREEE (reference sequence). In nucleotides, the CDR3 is TGTGCCAGCAGCTTGACCACAGATACGCAGTATTTT. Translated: CASSLTTDTQYF.

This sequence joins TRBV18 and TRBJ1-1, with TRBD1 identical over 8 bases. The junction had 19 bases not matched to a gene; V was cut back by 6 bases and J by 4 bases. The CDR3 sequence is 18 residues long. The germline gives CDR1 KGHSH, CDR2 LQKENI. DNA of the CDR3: TGTGCCAGCTCTCCCCTGGGCAGGGGGCGGCCGGGGGGCACTGAAGCTTTCTTT. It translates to CASSPLGRGRPGGTEAFF.

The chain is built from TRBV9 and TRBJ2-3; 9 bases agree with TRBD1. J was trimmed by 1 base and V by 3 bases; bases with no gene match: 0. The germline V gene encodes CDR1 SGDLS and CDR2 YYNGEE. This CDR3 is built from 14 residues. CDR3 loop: CASSGTGGTDTQYF. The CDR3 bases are TGTGCCAGCAGCGGGACAGGGGGCACAGATACGCAGTATTTT. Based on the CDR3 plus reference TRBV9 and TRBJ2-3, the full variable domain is DSGVTQTPKHLITATGQRVTLRCSPRSGDLSVYWYQQSLDQGLQFLIQYYNGEERAKGNILERFSAQQFPDLHSELNLSSLELGDSALYFCASSGTGGTDTQYFGPGTRLTVL.

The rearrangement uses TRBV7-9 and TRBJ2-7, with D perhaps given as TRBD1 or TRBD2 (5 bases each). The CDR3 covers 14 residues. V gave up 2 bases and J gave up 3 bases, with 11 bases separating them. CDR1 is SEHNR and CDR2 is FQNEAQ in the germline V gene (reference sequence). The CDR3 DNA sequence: TGTGCCAGCAGCTTACCGGGACCGAGCTACGAGCAGTACTTC. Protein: CASSLPGPSYEQYF.

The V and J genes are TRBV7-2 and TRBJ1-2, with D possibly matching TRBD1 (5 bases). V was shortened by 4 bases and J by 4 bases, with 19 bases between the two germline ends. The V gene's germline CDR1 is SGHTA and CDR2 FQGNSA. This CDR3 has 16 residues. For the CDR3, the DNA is TGTGCCAGCAGCTCGTCGGGACGGGATTTTGCCTATGGCTACACCTTC. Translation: CASSSSGRDFAYGYTF.

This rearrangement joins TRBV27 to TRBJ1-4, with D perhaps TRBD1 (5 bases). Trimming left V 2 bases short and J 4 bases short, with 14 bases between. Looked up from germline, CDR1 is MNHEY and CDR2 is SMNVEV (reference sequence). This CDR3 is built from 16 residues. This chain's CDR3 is CASSLRRWGVNEKLFF. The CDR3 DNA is TGTGCCAGCAGTTTAAGGCGGTGGGGGGTTAATGAAAAACTGTTTTTT.

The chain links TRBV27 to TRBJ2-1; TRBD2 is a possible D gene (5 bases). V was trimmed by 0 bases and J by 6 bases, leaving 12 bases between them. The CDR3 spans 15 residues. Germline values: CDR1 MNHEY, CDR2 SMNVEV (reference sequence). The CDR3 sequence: CASSLSGVLSNEQFF. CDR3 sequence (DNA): TGTGCCAGCAGTTTATCCGGGGTTTTATCCAATGAGCAGTTCTTC.

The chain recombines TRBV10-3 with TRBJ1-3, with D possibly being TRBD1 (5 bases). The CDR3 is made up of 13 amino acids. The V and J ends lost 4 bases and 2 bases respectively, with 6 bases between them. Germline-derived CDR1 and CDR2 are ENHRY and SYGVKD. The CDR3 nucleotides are TGTGCCATCAGTGGGGGGGCTGGAAACACCATATATTTT. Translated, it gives CAISGGAGNTIYF.